This T cell receptor beta chain was recovered during a study of cytomegalovirus exposure and HLA in healthy donors. Study information: Early released data comprised around 80 million unique TCRs from HLA-typed donors.

Though probably carrying unrecorded immune exposures, donors were nominally healthy at sampling. Concerning this clone itself: The antigen is not known.

Study-wide points: As was reported, the HLA-A and HLA-B alleles of most subjects were accurately predicted from TCR beta sequences.

The CDR3 sequence is 18 residues long. Per the germline V gene, CDR1 is SGDLS and CDR2 is YYNGEE. J gave up 3 bases and V 0 bases, and 5 bases lay outside the gene matches. A multiplex PCR was run with 60 Vbeta primers and 13 Jbeta primers. Assay used: immunoSEQ multiplex PCR; TCRdb lists only in-frame clones, some missing. This table lists roughly 140,000 clones. The chain has TRBV9 and TRBJ2-2, with TRBD2 identical over 13 bases. The sequence derives from a male donor in good health and CMV-seronegative. Material: PBMCs. The chain's CDR3 is CASSVGLAGGQYTGELFF. CDR3 sequence (DNA): TGTGCCAGCAGCGTAGGACTAGCGGGGGGCCAGTACACCGGGGAGCTGTTTTTT.